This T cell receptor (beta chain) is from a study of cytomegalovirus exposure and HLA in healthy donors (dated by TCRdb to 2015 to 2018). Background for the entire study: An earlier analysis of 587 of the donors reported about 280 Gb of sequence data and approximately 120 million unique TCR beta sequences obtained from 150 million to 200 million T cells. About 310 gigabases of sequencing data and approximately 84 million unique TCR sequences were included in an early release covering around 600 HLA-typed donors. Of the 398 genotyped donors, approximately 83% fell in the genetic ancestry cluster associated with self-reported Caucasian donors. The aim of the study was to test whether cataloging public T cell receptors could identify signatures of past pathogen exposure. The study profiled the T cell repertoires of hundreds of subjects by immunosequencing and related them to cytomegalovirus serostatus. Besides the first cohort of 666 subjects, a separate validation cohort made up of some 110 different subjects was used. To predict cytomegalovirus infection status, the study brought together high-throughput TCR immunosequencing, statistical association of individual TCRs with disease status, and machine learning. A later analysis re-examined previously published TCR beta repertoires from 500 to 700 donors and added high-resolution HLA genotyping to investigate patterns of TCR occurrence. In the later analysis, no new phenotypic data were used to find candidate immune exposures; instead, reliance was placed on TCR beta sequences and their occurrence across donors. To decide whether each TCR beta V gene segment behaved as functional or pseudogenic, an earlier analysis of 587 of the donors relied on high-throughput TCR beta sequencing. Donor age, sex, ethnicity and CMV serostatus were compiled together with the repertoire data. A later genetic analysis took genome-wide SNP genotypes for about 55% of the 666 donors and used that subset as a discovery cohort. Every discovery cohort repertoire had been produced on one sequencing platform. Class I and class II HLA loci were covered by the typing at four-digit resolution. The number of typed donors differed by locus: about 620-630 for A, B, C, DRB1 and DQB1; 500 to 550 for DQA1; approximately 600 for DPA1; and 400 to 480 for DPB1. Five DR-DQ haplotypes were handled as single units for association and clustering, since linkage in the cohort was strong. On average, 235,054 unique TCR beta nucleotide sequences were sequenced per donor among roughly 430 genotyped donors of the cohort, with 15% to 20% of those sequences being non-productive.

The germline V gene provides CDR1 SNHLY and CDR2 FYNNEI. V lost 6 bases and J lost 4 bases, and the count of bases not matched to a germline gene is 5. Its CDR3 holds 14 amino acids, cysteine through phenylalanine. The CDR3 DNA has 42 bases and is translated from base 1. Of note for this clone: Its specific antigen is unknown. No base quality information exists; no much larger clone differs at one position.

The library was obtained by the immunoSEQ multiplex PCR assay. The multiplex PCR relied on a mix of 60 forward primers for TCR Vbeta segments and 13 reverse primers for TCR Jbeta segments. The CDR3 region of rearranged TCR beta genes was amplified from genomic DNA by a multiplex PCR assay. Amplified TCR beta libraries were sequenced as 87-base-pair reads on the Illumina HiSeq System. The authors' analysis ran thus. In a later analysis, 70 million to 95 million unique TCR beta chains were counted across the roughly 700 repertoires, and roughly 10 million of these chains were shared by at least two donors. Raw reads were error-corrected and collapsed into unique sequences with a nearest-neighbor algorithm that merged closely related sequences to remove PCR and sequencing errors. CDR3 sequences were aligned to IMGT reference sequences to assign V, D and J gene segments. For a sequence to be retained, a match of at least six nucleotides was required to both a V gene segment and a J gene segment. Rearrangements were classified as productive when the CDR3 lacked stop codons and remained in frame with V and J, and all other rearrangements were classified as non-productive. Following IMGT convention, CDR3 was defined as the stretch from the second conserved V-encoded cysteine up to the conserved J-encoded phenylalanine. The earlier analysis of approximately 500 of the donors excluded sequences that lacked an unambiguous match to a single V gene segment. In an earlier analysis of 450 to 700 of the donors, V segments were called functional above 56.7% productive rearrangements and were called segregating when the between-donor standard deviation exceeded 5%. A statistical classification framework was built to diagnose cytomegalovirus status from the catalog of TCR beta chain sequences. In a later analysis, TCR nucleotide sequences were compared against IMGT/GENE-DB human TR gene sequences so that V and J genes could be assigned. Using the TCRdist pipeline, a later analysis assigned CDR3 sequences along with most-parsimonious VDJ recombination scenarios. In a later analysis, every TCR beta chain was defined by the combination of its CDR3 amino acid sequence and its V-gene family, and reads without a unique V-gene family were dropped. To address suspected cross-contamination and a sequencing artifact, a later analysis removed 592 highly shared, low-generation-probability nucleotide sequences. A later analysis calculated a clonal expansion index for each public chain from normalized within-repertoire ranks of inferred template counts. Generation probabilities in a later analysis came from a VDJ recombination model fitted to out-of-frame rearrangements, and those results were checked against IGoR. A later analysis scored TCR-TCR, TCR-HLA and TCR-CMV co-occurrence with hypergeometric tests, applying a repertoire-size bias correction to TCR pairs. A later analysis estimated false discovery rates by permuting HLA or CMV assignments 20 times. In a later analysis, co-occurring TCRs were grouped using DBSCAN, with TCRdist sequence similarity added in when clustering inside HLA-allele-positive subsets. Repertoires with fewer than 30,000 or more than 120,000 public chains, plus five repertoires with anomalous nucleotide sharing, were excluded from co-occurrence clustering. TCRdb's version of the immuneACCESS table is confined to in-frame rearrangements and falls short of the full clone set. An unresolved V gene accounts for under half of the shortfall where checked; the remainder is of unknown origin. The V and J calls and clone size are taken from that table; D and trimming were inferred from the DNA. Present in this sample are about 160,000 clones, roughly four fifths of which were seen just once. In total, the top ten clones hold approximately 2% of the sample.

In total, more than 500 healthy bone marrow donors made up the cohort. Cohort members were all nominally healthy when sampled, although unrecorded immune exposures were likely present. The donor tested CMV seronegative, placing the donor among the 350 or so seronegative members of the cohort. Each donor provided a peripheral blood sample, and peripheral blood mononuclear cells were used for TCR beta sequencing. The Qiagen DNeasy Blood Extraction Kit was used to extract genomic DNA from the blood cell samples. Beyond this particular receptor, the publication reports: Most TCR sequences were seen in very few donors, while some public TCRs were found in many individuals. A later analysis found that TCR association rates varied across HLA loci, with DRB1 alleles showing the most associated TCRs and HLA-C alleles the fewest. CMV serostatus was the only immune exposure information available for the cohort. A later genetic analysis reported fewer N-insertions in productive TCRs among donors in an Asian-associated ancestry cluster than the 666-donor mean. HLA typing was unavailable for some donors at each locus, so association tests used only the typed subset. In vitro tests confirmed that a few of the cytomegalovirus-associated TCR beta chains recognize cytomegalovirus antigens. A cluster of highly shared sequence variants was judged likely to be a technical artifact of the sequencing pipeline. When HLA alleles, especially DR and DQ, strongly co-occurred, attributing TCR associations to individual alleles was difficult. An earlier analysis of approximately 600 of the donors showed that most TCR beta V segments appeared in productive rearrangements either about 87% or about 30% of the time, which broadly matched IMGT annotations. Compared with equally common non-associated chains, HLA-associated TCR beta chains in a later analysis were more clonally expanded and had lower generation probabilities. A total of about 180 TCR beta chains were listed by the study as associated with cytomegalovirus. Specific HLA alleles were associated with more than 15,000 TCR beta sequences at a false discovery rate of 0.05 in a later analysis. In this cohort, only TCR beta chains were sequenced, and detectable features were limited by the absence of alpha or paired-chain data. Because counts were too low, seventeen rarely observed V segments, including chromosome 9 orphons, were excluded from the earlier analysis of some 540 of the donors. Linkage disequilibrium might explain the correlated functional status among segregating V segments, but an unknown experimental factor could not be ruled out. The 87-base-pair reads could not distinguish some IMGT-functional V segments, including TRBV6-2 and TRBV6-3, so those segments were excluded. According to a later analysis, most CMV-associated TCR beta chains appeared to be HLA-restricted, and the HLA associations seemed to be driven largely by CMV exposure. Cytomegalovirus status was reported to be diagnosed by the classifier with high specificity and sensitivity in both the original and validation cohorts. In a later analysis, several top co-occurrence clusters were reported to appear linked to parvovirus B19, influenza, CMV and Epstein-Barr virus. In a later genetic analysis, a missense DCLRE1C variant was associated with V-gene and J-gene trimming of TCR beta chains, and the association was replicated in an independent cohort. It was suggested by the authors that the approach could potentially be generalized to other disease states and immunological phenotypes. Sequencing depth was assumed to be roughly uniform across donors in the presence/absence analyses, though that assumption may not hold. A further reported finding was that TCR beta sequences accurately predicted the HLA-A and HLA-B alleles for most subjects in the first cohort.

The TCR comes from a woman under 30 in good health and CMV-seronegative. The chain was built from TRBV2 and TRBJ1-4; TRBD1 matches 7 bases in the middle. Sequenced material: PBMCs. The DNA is TGTGCCAGCAGGGGACAGACTAATAATGAAAAACTGTTTTTT. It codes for CASRGQTNNEKLFF.